Listed here are 5 T cell receptor beta chains from one sample, sequenced in a study of blood T cells in healthy people across ages. Then a second PCR, running about 6 to 11 cycles, was carried out with a sample-barcoded 5' primer and a J-beta primer mix. Using its own MiXCR run on the 5' RACE reads, TCRdb lists one record per CDR3 protein. The sample includes over 750,000 distinct CDR3 sequences, approximately 25% seen only once; the top ten take 9.4%. This same sample was also part of a study on T cells of mothers and their children.

The sample taken for sequencing was blood. The receptors shown here come from a boy between 10 and 17 years old in good health.

This clonotype appeared a few times. The chain combines TRBV7-6 with TRBJ2-7; D gene uncertain. The CDR3 covers 13 residues. V was trimmed by 6 bases and J by 3 bases, leaving 12 bases between them. From germline, CDR1 is SGHVS and CDR2 FNYEAQ. In DNA, the CDR3 is TGTGCCAGCAGTACCACGCCATACTACGAGCAGTACTTC. Translated, it gives CASSTTPYYEQYF.

The chain couples TRBV13 to TRBJ2-1; D gene unclear. V was pared by 1 base and J by 9 bases, with 4 bases between. Looked up from germline, CDR1 is PRHDT and CDR2 is FYEKMQ (reference sequence). The CDR3 contains 11 residues. CDR3 nucleotides: TGTGCCAGCAGCTTAGCCGTTGAGCAGTTCTTC. It is translated as CASSLAVEQFF. Full variable domain (remainder filled in from reference TRBV13 and TRBJ2-1): AAGVIQSPRHLIKEKRETATLKCYPIPRHDTVYWYQQGPGQDPQFLISFYEKMQSDKGSIPDRFSAQQFSDYHSELNMSSLELGDSALYFCASSLAVEQFFGPGTRLTVL.

The CDR3 here is CASSAAIAGGKETQYF. The CDR3 DNA reads as TGCGCCAGCAGTGCTGCCATAGCGGGAGGTAAAGAGACCCAGTACTTC. The chain employs TRBV5-1 and TRBJ2-5; 10 positions agree with TRBD2. CDR3 size: 16 residues. The germline gives CDR1 SGHRS, CDR2 YFSETQ. Germline trimming cut 5 bases from V and 3 bases from J; bases unmatched to any gene: 10.

This sequence joins TRBV7-2 and TRBJ1-1; D uncertain. The germline V gene encodes CDR1 SGHTA and CDR2 FQGNSA. The CDR3 runs 13 residues. V lost 3 bases, J lost 1 base, and 6 bases lay in between. The DNA of the CDR3 is TGTGCCAGCAGCTTGTTACCGAACACTGAAGCTTTCTTT. It specifies CASSLLPNTEAFF.

This clonotype came up a few times. The chain uses TRBV18 and TRBJ1-4, with D perhaps TRBD1 (5 bases). With 2 bases removed from V and 3 bases from J, the gap between germline ends came to 7 bases. Germline V gene sequence: CDR1 KGHSH, CDR2 LQKENI. The CDR3 has 14 residues. CDR3 DNA sequence: TGTGCCAGCTCACCAGACAGACCTAATGAAAAACTGTTTTTT. Translation: CASSPDRPNEKLFF.